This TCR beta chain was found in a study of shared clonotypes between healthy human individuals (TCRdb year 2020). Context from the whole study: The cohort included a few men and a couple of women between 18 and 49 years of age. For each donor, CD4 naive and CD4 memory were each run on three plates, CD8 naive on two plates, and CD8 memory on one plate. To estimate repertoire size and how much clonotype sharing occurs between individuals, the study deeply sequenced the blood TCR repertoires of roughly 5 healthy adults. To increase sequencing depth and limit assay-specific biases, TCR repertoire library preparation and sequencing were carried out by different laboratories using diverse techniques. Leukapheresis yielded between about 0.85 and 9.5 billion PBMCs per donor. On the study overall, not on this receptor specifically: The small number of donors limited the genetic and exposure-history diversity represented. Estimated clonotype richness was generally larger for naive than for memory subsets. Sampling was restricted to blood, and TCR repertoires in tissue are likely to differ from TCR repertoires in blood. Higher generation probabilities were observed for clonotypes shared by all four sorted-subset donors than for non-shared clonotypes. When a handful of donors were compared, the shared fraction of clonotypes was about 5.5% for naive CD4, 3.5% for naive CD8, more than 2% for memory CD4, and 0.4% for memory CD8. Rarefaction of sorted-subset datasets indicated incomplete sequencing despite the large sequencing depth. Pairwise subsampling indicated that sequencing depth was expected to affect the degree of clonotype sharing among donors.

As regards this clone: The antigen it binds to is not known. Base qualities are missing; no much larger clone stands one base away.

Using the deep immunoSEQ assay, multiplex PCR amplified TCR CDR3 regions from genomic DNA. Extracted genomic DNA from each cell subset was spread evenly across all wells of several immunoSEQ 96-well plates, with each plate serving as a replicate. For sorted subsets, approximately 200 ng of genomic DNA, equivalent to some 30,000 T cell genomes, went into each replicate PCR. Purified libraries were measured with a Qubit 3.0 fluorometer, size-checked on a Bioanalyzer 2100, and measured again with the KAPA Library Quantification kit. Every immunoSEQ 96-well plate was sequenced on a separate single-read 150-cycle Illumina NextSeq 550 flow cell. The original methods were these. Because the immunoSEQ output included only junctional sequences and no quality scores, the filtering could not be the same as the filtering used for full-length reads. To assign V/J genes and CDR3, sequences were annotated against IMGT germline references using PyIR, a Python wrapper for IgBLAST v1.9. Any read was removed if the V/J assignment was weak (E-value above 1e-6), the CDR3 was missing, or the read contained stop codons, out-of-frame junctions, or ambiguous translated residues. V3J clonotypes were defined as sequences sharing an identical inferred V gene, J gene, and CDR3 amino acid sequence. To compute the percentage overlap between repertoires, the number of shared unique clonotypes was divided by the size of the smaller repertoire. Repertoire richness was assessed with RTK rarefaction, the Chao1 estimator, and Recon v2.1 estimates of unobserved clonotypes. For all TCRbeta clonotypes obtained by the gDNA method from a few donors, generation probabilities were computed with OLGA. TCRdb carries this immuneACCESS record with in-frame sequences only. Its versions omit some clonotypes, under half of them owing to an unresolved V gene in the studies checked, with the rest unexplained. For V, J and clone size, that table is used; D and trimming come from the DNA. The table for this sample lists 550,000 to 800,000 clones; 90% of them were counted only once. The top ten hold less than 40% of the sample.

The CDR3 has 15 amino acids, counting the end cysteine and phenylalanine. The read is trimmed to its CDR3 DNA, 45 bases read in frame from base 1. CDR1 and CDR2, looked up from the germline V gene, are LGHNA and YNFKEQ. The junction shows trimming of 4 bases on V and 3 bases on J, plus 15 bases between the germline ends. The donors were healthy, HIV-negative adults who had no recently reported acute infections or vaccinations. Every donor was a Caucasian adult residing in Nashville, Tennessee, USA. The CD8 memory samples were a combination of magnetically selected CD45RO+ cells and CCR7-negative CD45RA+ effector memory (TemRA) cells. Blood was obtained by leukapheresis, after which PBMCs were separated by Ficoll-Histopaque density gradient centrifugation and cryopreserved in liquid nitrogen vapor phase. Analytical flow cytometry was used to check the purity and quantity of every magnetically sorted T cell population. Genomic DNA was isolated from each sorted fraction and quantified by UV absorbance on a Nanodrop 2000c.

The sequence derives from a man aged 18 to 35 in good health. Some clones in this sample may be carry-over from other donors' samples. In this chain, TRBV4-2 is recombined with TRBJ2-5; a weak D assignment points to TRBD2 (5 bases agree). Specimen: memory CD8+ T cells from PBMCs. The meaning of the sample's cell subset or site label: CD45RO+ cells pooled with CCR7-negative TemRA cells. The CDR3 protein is CASSLFPGNEETQYF. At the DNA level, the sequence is TGTGCCAGCAGCCTATTTCCCGGGAACGAAGAGACCCAGTACTTC.